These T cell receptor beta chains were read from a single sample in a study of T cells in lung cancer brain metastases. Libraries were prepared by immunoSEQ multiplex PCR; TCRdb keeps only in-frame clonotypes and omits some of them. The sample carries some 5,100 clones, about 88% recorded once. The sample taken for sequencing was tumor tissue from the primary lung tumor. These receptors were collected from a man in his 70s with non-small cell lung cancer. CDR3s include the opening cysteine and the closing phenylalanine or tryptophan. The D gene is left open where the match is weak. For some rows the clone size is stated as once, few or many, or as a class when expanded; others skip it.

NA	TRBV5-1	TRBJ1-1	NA	CASSPGSRRPEAFF	TGCGCCAGCAGCCCCGGAAGTAGGCGGCCTGAAGCTTTCTTT
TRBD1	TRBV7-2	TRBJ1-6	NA	CASSLANRQGLNSPLHF	TGTGCCAGCAGCTTAGCGAATCGACAGGGATTGAATTCACCCCTCCACTTT
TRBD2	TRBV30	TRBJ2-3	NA	CAWSVGTSDTQYF	TGTGCCTGGAGTGTTGGGACTAGCGATACGCAGTATTTT
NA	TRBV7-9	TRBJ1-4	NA	CASSPGGEKLFF	TGTGCCAGCAGCCCCGGGGGAGAAAAACTGTTTTTT
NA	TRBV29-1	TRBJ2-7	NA	CSVGEVGEQYF	TGCAGCGTCGGGGAGGTGGGCGAGCAGTACTTC
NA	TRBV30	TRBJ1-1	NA	CAWSNEANTEAFF	TGTGCCTGGAGTAATGAGGCGAACACTGAAGCTTTCTTT
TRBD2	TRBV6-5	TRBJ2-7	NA	CASSPTSGRTYEQYF	TGTGCCAGCAGTCCTACTAGCGGGAGAACCTACGAGCAGTACTTC
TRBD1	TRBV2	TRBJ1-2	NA	CASSAAGGYGYTF	TGTGCCAGCAGTGCGGCAGGGGGCTATGGCTACACCTTC
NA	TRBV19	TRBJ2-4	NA	CASSMGLVKNIQYF	TGTGCCAGTAGTATGGGTTTGGTCAAAAACATTCAGTATTTC
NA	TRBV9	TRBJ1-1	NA	CASSVVGAGDTEAFF	TGTGCCAGCAGCGTAGTTGGAGCGGGGGACACTGAAGCTTTCTTT
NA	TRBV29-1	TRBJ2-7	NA	CSVSVDGTYEQYF	TGCAGCGTGTCGGTGGATGGGACCTACGAGCAGTACTTC
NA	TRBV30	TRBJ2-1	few	CAWRSRTASAYNEQFF	TGTGCCTGGAGAAGTAGGACCGCTAGCGCCTACAATGAGCAGTTCTTC
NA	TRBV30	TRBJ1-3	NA	CAWTWGVGNTIYF	TGTGCCTGGACTTGGGGGGTGGGAAACACCATATATTTT
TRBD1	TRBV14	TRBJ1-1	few	CASSAQGALATEAFF	TGTGCCAGCAGCGCACAGGGGGCCTTAGCTACTGAAGCTTTCTTT
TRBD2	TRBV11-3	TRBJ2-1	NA	CASSLESGENEQFF	TGTGCCAGCAGCTTAGAAAGCGGGGAGAATGAGCAGTTCTTC
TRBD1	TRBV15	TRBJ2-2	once	CATSRGTGRTGELFF	TGTGCCACCAGCAGAGGGACAGGAAGGACCGGGGAGCTGTTTTTT
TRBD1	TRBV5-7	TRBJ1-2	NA	CASSLPRQGASRYGYTF	TGTGCCAGCAGCTTGCCGAGACAGGGGGCGAGTCGGTATGGCTACACCTTC
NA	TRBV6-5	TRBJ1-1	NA	CASARAPDTEAFF	TGTGCCAGCGCGAGGGCTCCTGACACTGAAGCTTTCTTT
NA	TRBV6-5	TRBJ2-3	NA	CASIPGPLSTDTQYF	TGTGCCAGCATTCCGGGACCTTTAAGCACAGATACGCAGTATTTT
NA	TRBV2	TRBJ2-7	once	CASDRTNYEQYF	TGTGCCAGCGATCGGACTAACTACGAGCAGTACTTC
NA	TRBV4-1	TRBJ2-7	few	CASSQTALGAREQYF	TGCGCCAGCAGCCAGACCGCGCTGGGGGCGCGAGAGCAGTACTTC
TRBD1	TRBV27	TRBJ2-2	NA	CASTRQGKNTGELFF	TGTGCCAGCACTAGACAGGGGAAGAACACCGGGGAGCTGTTTTTT
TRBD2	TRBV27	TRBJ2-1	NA	CASSLSGLAGVEQFF	TGTGCCAGCAGTTTATCTGGACTAGCGGGAGTTGAGCAGTTCTTC
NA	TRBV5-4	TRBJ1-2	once	CASSLGVVRGADYGYTF	TGTGCCAGCAGCTTGGGGGTAGTAAGGGGCGCCGACTATGGCTACACCTTC
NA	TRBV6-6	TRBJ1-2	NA	CASSYGTGLYGYTF	TGTGCCAGCAGTTACGGAACAGGGCTGTATGGCTACACCTTC
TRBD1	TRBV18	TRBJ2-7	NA	CASSPGTGGYEQYF	TGTGCCAGCTCCCCCGGGACAGGGGGCTACGAGCAGTACTTC
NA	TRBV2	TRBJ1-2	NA	CASSKTYRPADYGYTF	TGTGCCAGCAGTAAAACTTACAGGCCCGCTGACTATGGCTACACCTTC
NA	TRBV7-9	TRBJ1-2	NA	CASSFTDGGYTF	TGTGCCAGCAGCTTCACAGATGGTGGCTACACCTTC
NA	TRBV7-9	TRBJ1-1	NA	CASSLALNTEAFF	TGTGCCAGCAGCTTAGCGTTGAACACTGAAGCTTTCTTT
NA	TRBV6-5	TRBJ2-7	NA	CASSYYSGLRGEQYF	TGTGCCAGCAGTTACTACTCAGGGTTAAGAGGCGAGCAGTACTTC
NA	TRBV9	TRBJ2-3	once	CASSLGLVLSTDTQYF	TGTGCCAGCAGCCTTGGACTGGTTTTGAGCACAGATACGCAGTATTTT
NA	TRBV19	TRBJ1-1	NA	CASNYRSGVGAEAFF	TGTGCCAGTAATTACCGCTCAGGGGTAGGGGCTGAAGCTTTCTTT
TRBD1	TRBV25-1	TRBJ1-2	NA	CASSDGTGTNYGYTF	TGTGCCAGCAGTGATGGGACAGGGACTAACTATGGCTACACCTTC
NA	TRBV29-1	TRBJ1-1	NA	CSVVGGVMNTEAFF	TGCAGCGTTGTGGGGGGTGTTATGAACACTGAAGCTTTCTTT
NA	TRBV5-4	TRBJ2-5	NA	CASSLGVILQETQYF	TGTGCCAGCAGCTTGGGGGTGATTCTCCAAGAGACCCAGTACTTC
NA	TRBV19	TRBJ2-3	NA	CASGAGNTDTQYF	TGTGCCAGTGGGGCGGGAAACACAGATACGCAGTATTTT